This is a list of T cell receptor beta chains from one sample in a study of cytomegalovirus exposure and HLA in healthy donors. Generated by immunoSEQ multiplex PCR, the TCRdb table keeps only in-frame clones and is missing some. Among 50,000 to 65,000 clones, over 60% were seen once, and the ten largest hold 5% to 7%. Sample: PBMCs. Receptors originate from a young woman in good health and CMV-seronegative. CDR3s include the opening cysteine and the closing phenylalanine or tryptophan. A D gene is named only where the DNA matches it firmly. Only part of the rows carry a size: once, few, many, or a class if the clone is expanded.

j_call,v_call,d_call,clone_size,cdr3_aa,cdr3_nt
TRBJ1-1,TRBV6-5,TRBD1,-,CASSYGQGKGTEAFF,TGTGCCAGCAGTTACGGACAGGGAAAGGGCACTGAAGCTTTCTTT
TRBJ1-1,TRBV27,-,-,CASSLSRIAALTEAFF,TGTGCCAGCAGTTTATCCCGGATAGCCGCGCTCACTGAAGCTTTCTTT
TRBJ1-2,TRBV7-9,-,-,CASSLRPGQTGGDGYTF,TGTGCCAGCAGCCTACGGCCAGGACAAACGGGGGGTGATGGCTACACCTTC
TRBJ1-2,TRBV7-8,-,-,CASSFLRSYGYTF,TGTGCCAGCAGCTTTCTCAGGTCCTATGGCTACACCTTC
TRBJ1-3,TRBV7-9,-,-,CASIPRGGPGNTIYF,TGTGCCAGCATCCCGCGAGGAGGGCCAGGAAACACCATATATTTT
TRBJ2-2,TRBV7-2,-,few,CASSSQLAADTGELFF,TGTGCCAGCAGCTCCCAACTAGCTGCCGACACCGGGGAGCTGTTTTTT
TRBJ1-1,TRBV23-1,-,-,CALARGLGNTEAFF,TGCGCCTTAGCGCGGGGGTTGGGGAACACTGAAGCTTTCTTT
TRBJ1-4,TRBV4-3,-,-,CASSRKVLTGGEKLFF,TGCGCCAGCAGCCGAAAAGTCCTGACAGGCGGTGAAAAACTGTTTTTT
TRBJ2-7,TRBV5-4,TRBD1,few,CASSLPGQGFYEQYF,TGTGCCAGCAGTTTACCGGGACAGGGTTTCTACGAGCAGTACTTC
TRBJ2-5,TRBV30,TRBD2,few,CAWGTSGRETQYF,TGTGCCTGGGGGACTAGCGGGAGGGAGACCCAGTACTTC
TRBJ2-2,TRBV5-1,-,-,CASSSRDIGELFF,TGCGCCAGCAGCTCAAGGGACATCGGGGAGCTGTTTTTT
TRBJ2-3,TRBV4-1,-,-,CASSQDLRGAGDTQYF,TGCGCCAGCAGCCAAGATCTACGGGGGGCGGGGGATACGCAGTATTTT
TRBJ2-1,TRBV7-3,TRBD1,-,CASSLRAETGGYLGEQFF,TGTGCCAGCAGCTTAAGGGCAGAGACAGGGGGCTATTTGGGGGAGCAGTTCTTC
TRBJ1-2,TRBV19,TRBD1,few,CASCKEGAAYGYTF,TGTGCCAGTTGCAAAGAGGGGGCGGCATACGGCTACACCTTC
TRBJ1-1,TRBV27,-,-,CASSYQGGLNTEAFF,TGTGCCAGCAGTTACCAGGGAGGTTTGAACACTGAAGCTTTCTTT
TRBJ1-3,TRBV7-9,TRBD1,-,CASSSRGQTGNTIYF,TGTGCCAGCAGCTCCAGGGGGCAAACTGGAAACACCATATATTTT
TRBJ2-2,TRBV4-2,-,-,CASSQERASENTGELFF,TGTGCCAGCAGCCAAGAGCGGGCTAGCGAGAACACCGGGGAGCTGTTTTTT
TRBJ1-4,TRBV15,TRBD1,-,CATSRGQGGSANEKLFF,TGTGCCACCAGCAGAGGACAGGGGGGGTCAGCTAATGAAAAACTGTTTTTT
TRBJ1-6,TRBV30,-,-,CAWRRKYNSPLHF,TGTGCCTGGAGGAGGAAGTATAATTCACCCCTCCACTTT
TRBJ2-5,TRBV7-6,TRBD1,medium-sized,CASSHAGTGGRETQYF,TGTGCCAGCAGCCACGCGGGGACAGGGGGTCGAGAGACCCAGTACTTC
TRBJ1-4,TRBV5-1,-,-,CASSQTGVYEKLFF,TGCGCCAGCAGTCAAACAGGCGTATACGAAAAACTGTTTTTT
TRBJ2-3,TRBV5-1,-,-,CASSLVAVTDTQYF,TGCGCCAGCAGCTTGGTTGCGGTCACAGATACGCAGTATTTT
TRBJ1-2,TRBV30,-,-,CAWSYGADPSRGYGYTF,TGTGCCTGGAGTTATGGGGCAGATCCGTCCCGGGGGTATGGCTACACCTTC
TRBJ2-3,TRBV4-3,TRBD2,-,CASSHRTSGSLTDTQYF,TGCGCCAGCAGCCATAGGACTAGCGGAAGTCTCACAGATACGCAGTATTTT
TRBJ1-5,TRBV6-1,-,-,CASSGSASTGNQPQHF,TGTGCCAGCAGTGGAAGTGCATCCACGGGGAATCAGCCCCAGCATTTT
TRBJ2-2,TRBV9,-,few,CASSVGQTGELFF,TGTGCCAGCAGCGTAGGCCAGACCGGGGAGCTGTTTTTT
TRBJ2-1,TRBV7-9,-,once,CASSPLLYNEQFF,TGTGCCAGCAGCCCACTTCTTTACAATGAGCAGTTCTTC
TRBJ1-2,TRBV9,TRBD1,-,CASSRDRGSGYTF,TGTGCCAGCAGTAGGGACAGGGGGAGCGGCTACACCTTC
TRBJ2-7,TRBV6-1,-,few,CASSAQGYEQYF,TGTGCCAGCAGTGCACAGGGTTACGAGCAGTACTTC
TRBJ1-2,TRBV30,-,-,CAWSVYVGYTF,TGTGCCTGGAGTGTCTACGTTGGCTACACCTTC
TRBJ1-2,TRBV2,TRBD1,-,CASSPERDSPNGYTF,TGTGCCAGCAGTCCGGAAAGGGACAGCCCAAATGGCTACACCTTC
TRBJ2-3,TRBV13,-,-,CASSLGRSRNTDTQYF,TGTGCCAGCAGCTTAGGGAGGTCCAGAAACACAGATACGCAGTATTTT
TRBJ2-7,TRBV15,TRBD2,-,CATSSMGGGSSYEQYF,TGTGCCACCAGCTCCATGGGCGGGGGAAGCTCCTACGAGCAGTACTTC
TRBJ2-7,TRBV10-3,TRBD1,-,CATSGQGTYEQYF,TGTGCCACTTCGGGACAGGGGACCTACGAGCAGTACTTC
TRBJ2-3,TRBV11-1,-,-,CASSPREVLTDTQYF,TGTGCCAGCAGCCCCCGTGAGGTGCTCACAGATACGCAGTATTTT
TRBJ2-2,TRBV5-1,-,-,CASSLRQGRNTGELFF,TGCGCCAGCAGCTTGAGGCAGGGCAGGAACACCGGGGAGCTGTTTTTT
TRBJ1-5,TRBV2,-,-,CASSEETPYSNQPQHF,TGTGCCAGCAGTGAAGAGACACCTTATAGCAATCAGCCCCAGCATTTT